This T cell receptor beta chain derives from a study of response to subunit inactivated influenza vaccine. This clonotype was seen more than once but under ten times. TCRdb analysed the RT-PCR reads with MiXCR anew, one entry per CDR3 protein. In the table there are 500,000 to 550,000 distinct CDR3 sequences, approximately 24% of which are singletons. Germline V gene sequence: CDR1 MNHNS, CDR2 SASEGT. J was trimmed by 9 bases and V by 6 bases; bases with no gene match: 19. The length of the CDR3 is 17 residues. This same sample was also part of a study on T cells expressing NK-cell markers. As that report states: For TCR beta, cDNA was produced by 5'RACE template switching with UMIs. In the group of eight sequenced donors, seven were HCMV-seropositive and one was seronegative.

The sequence was obtained from a man aged 50-59 years who received an inactivated influenza vaccine. The source material was CD4+ T cells sorted from PBMCs, sampled roughly 12 days after vaccination. The chain couples TRBV6-1 to TRBJ2-1; 8 bases match TRBD2. CDR3 DNA: TGTGCCAGCAGCGCCGCTAGCGGCGGGAGGTTCCTCATTGAGCAGTTCTTC. Its translation is CASSAASGGRFLIEQFF.